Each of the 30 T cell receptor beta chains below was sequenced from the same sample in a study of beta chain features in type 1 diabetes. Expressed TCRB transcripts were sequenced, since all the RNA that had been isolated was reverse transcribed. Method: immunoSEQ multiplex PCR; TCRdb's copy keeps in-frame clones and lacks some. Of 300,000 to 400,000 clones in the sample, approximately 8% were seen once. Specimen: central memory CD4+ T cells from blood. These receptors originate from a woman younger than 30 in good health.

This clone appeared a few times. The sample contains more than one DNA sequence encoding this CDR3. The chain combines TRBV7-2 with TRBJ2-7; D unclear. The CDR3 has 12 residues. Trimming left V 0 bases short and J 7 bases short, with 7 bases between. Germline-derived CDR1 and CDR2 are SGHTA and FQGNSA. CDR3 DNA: TGTGCCAGCAGCTTAGCGGTGGGGGAGCAGTACTTC. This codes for CASSLAVGEQYF.

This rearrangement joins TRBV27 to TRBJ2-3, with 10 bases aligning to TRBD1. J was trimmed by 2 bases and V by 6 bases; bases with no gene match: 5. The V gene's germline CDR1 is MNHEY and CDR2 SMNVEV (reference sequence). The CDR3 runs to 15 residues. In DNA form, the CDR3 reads TGTGCCAGCAGGACAGGGGGCCGAAACACAGATACGCAGTATTTT. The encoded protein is CASRTGGRNTDTQYF.

The DNA of the CDR3 is TGTGCCAGCAGTGTTAGCGAAAACTCCTACAATGAGCAGTTCTTC. Amino acids: CASSVSENSYNEQFF. This chain joins TRBV6-1 and TRBJ2-1, with D perhaps matching TRBD2 (5 bases). Trimming shortened V by 4 bases and J by 0 bases, and 10 bases separated the two germline ends. Germline CDR1 reads MNHNS; CDR2 reads SASEGT. CDR3 length: 15 amino acids.

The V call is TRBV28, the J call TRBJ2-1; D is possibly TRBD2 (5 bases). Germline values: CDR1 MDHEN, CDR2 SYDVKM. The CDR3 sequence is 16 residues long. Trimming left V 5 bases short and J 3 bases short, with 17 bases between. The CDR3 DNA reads TGTGCCAGCAGTCCCACGGGGAGAAGGAACTACAATGAGCAGTTCTTC. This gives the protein CASSPTGRRNYNEQFF.

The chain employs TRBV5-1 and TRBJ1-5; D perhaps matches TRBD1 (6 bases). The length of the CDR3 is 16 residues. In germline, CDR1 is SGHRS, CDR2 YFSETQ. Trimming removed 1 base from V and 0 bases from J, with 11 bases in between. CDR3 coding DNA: TGCGCCAGCAGCTTGAGGACAGAGAATAGCAATCAGCCCCAGCATTTT. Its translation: CASSLRTENSNQPQHF.

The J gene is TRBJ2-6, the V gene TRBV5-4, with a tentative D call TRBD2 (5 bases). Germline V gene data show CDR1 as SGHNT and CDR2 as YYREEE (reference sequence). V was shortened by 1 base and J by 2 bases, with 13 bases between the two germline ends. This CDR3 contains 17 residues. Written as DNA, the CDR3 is TGTGCCAGCAGCTTGCGGCTGGGTAGCGCTGGGGCCAACGTCCTGACTTTC. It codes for CASSLRLGSAGANVLTF.

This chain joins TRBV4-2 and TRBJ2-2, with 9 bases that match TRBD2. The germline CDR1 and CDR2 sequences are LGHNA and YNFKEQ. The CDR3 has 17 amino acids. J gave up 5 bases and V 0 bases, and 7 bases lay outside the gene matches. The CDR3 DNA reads TGTGCCAGCAGCCAAGATCTAAGCGGGAGGTCTACCGGGGAGCTGTTTTTT. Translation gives CASSQDLSGRSTGELFF.

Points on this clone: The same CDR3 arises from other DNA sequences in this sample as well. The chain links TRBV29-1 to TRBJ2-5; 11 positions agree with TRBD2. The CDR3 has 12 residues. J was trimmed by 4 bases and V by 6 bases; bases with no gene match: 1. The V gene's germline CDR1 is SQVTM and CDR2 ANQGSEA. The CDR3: CSVGTSGETQYF. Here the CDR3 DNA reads TGCAGCGTCGGGACTAGCGGAGAGACCCAGTACTTC.

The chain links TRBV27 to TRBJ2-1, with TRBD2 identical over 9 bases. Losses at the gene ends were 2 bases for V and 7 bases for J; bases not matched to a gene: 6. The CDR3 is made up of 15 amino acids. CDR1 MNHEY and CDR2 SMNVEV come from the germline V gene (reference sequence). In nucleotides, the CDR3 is TGTGCCAGCAGTTTAGCGGGAGGGCCAGATAATGAGCAGTTCTTC. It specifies CASSLAGGPDNEQFF.

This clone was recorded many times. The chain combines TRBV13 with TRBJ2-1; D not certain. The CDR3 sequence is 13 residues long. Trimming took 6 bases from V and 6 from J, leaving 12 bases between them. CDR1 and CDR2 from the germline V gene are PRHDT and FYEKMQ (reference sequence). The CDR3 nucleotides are TGTGCCAGCAGTTCCGTCCTGGGCAATGAGCAGTTCTTC. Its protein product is CASSSVLGNEQFF. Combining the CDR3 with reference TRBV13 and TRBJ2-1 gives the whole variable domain AAGVIQSPRHLIKEKRETATLKCYPIPRHDTVYWYQQGPGQDPQFLISFYEKMQSDKGSIPDRFSAQQFSDYHSELNMSSLELGDSALYFCASSSVLGNEQFFGPGTRLTVL.

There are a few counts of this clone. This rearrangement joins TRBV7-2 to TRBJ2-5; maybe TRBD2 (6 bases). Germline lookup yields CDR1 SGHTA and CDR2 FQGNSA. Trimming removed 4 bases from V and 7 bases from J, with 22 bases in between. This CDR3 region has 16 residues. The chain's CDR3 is CASSSPSGTGVGTQYF. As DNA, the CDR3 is TGTGCCAGCAGCTCTCCCAGCGGCACGGGGGTCGGGACCCAGTACTTC.

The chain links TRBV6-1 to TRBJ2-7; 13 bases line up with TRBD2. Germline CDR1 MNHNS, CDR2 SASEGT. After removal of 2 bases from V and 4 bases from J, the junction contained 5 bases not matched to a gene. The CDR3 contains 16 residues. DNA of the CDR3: TGTGCCAGCAGTGAAAGGCTGGGACTAGCGGGATACGAGCAGTACTTC. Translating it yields CASSERLGLAGYEQYF.

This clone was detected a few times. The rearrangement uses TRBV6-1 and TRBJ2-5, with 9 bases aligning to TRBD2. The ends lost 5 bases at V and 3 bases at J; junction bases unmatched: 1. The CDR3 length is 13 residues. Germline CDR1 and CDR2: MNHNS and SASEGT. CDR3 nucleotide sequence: TGTGCCAGCAGTAGGACTAGCGAAGAGACCCAGTACTTC. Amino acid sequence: CASSRTSEETQYF.

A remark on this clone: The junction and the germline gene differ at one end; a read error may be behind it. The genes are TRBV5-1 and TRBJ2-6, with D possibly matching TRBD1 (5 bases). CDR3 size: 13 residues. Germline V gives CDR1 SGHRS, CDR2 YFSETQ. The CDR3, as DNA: TGCGCCAGCAGCGTCTCTGGGGCCAACGCCCTGACTTTC. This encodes CASSVSGANALTF. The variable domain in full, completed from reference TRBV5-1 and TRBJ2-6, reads KAGVTQTPRYLIKTRGQQVTLSCSPISGHRSVSWYQQTPGQGLQFLFEYFSETQRNKGNFPGRFSGRQFSNSRSEMNVSTLELGDSALYLCASSVSGANALTFGAGSRLTVL.

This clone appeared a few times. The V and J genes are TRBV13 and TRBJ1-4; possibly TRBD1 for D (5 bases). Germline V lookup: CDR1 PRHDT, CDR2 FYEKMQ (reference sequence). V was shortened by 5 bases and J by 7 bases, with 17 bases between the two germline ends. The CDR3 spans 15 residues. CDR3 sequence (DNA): TGTGCCAGCAGCCCAATGGGGACTAGAGGTGAAAAACTGTTTTTT. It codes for CASSPMGTRGEKLFF.

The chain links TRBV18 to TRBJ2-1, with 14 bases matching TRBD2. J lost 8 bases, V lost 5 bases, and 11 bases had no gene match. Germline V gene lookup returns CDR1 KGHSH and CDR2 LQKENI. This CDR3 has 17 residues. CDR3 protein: CASSRGLAGEIGYEQFF. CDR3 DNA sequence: TGTGCCAGCTCAAGGGGACTAGCGGGAGAAATCGGCTATGAGCAGTTCTTC.

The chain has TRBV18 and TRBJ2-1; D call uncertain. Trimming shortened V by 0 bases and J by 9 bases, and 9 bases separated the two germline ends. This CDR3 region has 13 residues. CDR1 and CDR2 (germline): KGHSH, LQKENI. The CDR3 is CASSPPSGVEQFF. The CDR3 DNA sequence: TGTGCCAGCTCACCACCGTCTGGTGTTGAGCAGTTCTTC.

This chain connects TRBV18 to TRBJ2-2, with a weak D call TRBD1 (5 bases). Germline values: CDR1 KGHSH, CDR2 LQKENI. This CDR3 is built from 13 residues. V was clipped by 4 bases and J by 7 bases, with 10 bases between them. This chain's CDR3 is CASSREQDGELFF. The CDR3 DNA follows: TGTGCCAGCTCACGAGAACAGGACGGGGAGCTGTTTTTT.

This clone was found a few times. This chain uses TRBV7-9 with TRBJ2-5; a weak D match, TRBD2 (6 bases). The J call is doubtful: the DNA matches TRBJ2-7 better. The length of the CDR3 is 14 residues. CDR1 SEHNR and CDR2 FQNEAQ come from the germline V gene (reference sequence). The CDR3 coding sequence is TGTGCCAGCAGCCCTCGGAGGGCTAGCTACGAGCAGTACTTC. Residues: CASSPRRASYEQYF.

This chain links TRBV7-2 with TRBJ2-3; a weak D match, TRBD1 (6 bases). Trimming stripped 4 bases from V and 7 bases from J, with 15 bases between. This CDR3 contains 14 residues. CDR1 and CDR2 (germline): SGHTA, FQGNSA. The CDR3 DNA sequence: TGTGCCAGCAGCTACCGACAGGCTGGAAATACGCAGTATTTT. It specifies CASSYRQAGNTQYF.

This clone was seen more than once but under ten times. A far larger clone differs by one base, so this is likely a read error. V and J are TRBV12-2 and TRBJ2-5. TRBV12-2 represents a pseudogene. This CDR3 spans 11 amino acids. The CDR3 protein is CASSLGETQYF. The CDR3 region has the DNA TGTGCCAGCAGCTTAGGAGAGACCCAGTACTTC.

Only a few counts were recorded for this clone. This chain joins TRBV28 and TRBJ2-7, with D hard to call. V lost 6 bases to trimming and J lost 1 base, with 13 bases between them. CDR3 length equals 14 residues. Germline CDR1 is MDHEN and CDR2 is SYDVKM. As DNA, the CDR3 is TGTGCCAGCAGGTGGACGGATCCTTCCTACGAGCAGTACTTC. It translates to CASRWTDPSYEQYF.

Here the CDR3 reads CASRKGGNTEAFF. CDR3 coding DNA: TGTGCCAGCAGGAAGGGGGGAAACACTGAAGCTTTCTTT. The chain joins TRBV2 to TRBJ1-1; possible D gene TRBD1, 6 bases. This CDR3 comprises 13 residues. V lost 6 bases to trimming and J lost 2 bases, with 10 bases between them. Germline lookup yields CDR1 SNHLY and CDR2 FYNNEI.

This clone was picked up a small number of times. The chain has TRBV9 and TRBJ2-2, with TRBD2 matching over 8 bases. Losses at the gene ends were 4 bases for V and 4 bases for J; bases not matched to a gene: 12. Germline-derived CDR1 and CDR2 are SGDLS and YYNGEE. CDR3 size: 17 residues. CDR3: CASSPRLGTRRTGELFF. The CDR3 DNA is TGTGCCAGCAGCCCAAGACTAGGGACTAGACGCACCGGGGAGCTGTTTTTT.

CDR3 loop: CATEGGRGTGELFF. CDR3 sequence (DNA): TGTGCCACCGAGGGGGGGCGCGGGACCGGGGAGCTGTTTTTT. The chain carries TRBV10-3 and TRBJ2-2, with TRBD2 as a possible D gene (7 bases). The V gene lost 10 bases and the J gene lost 5 bases, with 17 bases spanning the gap. Germline CDR1 and CDR2: ENHRY and SYGVKD. The CDR3 sequence is 14 residues long.

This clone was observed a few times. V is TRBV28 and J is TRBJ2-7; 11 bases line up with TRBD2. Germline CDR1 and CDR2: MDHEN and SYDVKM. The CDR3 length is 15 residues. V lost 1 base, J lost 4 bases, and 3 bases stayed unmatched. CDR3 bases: TGTGCCAGCAGTTTATCGGTAGCGGGAGGGTACGAGCAGTACTTC. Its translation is CASSLSVAGGYEQYF.

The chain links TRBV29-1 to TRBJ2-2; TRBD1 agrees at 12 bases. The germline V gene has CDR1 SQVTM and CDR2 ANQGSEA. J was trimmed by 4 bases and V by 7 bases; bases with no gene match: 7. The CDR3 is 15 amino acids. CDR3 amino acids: CSARDRGLGTGELFF. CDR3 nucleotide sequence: TGCAGCGCACGGGACAGGGGGCTGGGCACCGGGGAGCTGTTTTTT.

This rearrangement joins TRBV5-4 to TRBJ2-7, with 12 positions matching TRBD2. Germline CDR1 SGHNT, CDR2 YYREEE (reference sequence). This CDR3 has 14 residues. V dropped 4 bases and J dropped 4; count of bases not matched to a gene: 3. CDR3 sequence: CASSPLAGGYEQYF. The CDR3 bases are TGTGCCAGCAGCCCACTAGCGGGAGGTTACGAGCAGTACTTC.

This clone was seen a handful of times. The CDR3 DNA follows: TGTGCCAGCTCAGAGAGGGTTTCACTTGACGAGCAGTACTTC. As protein: CASSERVSLDEQYF. This sequence joins TRBV18 and TRBJ2-7, with D possibly matching TRBD2 (5 bases). The CDR3 spans 14 residues. Trimming cost V 5 bases and J 5 bases, with 16 bases left between them. Germline V gene sequence: CDR1 KGHSH, CDR2 LQKENI.

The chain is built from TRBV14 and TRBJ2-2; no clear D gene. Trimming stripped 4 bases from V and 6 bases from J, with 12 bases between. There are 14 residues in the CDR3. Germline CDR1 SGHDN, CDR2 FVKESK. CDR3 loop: CASSRTIKSGELFF. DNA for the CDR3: TGTGCCAGCAGCCGGACGATTAAATCCGGGGAGCTGTTTTTT.